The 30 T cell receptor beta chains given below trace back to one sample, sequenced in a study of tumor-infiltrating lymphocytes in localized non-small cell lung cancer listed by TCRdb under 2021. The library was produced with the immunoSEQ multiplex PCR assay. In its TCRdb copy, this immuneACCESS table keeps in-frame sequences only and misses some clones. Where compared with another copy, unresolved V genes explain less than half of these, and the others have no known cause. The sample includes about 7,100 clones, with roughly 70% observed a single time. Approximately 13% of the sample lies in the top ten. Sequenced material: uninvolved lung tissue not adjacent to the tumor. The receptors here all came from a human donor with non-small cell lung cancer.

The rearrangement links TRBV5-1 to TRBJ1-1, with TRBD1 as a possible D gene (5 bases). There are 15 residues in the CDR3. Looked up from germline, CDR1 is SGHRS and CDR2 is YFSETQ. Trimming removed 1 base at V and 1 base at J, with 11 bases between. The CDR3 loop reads CASSLKTVKNTEAFF. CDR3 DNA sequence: TGCGCCAGCAGCTTGAAGACAGTCAAGAACACTGAAGCTTTCTTT.

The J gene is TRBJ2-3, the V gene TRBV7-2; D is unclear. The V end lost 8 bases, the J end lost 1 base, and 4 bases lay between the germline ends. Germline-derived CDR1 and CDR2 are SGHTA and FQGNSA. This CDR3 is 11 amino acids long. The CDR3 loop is CASQRTDTQYF. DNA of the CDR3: TGTGCCAGCCAGCGCACAGATACGCAGTATTTT.

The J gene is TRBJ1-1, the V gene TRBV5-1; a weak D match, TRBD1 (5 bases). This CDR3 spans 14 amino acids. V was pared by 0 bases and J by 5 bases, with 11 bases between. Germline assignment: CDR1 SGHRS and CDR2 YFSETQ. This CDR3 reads CASSLVGEGTEAFF. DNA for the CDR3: TGCGCCAGCAGCTTGGTGGGGGAGGGTACTGAAGCTTTCTTT.

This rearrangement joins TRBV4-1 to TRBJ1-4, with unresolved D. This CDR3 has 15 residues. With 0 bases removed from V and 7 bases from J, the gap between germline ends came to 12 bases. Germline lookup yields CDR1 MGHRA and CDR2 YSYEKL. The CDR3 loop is CASSQDFGVIEKLFF. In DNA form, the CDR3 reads TGCGCCAGCAGCCAAGATTTTGGGGTTATTGAAAAACTGTTTTTT.

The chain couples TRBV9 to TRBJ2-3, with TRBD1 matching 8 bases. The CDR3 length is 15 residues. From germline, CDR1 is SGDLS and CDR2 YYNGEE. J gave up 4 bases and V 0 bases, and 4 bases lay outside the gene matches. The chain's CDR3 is CASSVAGGPPDTQYF. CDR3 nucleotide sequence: TGTGCCAGCAGCGTAGCAGGGGGCCCCCCAGATACGCAGTATTTT.

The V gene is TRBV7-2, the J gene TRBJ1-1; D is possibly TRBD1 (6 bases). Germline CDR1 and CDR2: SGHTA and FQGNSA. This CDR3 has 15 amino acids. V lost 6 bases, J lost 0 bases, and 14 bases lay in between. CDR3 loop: CASSLRGGVNTEAFF. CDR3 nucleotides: TGTGCCAGCAGTCTCAGGGGCGGAGTGAACACTGAAGCTTTCTTT.

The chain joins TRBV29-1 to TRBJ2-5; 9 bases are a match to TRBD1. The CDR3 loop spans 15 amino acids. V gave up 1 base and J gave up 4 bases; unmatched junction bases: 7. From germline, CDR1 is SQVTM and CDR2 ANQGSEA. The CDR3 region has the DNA TGCAGCGTTGAAGGGGGAACAGGGGGCGGAGAGACCCAGTACTTC. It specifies CSVEGGTGGGETQYF.

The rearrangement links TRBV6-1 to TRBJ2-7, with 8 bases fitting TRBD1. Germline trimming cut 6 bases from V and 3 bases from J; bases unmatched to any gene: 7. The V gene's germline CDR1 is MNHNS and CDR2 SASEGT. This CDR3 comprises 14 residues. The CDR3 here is CASRFGTGDYEQYF. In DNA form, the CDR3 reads TGTGCCAGCAGGTTCGGGACAGGTGACTACGAGCAGTACTTC.

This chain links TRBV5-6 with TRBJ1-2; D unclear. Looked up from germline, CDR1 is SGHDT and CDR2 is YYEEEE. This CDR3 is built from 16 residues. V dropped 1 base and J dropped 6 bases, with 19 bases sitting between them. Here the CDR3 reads CASSLWDGLLLNGYTF. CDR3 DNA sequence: TGTGCCAGCAGCTTGTGGGATGGCCTTCTGTTGAATGGCTACACCTTC. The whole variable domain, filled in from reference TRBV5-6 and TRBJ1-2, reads DAGVTQSPTHLIKTRGQQVTLRCSPKSGHDTVSWYQQALGQGPQFIFQYYEEEERQRGNFPDRFSGHQFPNYSSELNVNALLLGDSALYLCASSLWDGLLLNGYTFGSGTRLTVV.

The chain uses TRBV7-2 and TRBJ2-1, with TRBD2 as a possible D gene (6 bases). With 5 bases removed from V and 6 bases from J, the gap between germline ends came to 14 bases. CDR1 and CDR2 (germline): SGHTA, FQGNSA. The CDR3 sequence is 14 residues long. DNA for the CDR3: TGTGCCAGCAGCGTCCCTATGGGGGGCAATGAGCAGTTCTTC. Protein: CASSVPMGGNEQFF. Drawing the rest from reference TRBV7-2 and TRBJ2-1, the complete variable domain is GAGVSQSPSNKVTEKGKDVELRCDPISGHTALYWYRQSLGQGLEFLIYFQGNSAPDKSGLPSDRFSAERTGGSVSTLTIQRTQQEDSAVYLCASSVPMGGNEQFFGPGTRLTVL.

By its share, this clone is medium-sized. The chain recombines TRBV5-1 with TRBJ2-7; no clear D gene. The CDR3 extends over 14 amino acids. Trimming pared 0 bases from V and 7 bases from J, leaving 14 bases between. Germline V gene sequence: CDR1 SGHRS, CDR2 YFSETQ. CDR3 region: CASSLVASRREQYF. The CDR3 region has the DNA TGCGCCAGCAGCTTGGTTGCGTCACGAAGGGAGCAGTACTTC. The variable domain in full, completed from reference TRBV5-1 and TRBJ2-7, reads KAGVTQTPRYLIKTRGQQVTLSCSPISGHRSVSWYQQTPGQGLQFLFEYFSETQRNKGNFPGRFSGRQFSNSRSEMNVSTLELGDSALYLCASSLVASRREQYFGPGTRLTVT.

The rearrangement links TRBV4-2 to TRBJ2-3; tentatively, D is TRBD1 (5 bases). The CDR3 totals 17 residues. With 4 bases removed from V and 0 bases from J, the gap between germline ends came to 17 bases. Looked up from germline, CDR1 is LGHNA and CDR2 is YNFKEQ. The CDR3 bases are TGTGCCAGCAGCCGGGCCCAGGGTCTAGACAGCACAGATACGCAGTATTTT. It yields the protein CASSRAQGLDSTDTQYF.

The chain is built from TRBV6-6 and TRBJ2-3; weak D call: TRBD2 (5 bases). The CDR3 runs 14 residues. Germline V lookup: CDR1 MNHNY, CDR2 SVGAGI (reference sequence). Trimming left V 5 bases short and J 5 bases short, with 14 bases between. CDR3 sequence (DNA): TGTGCCAGCAGTCCGGGATCCCCGGGAGATACGCAGTATTTT. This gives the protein CASSPGSPGDTQYF.

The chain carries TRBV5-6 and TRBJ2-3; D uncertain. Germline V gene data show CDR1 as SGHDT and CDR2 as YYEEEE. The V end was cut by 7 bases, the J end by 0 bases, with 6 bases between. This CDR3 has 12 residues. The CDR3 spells CASGWSTDTQYF. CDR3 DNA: TGTGCCAGCGGGTGGAGCACAGATACGCAGTATTTT.

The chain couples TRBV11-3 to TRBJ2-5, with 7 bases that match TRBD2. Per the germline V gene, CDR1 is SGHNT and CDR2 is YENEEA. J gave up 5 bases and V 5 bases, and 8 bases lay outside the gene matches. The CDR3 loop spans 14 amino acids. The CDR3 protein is CASSPRASGETQYF. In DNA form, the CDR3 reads TGTGCCAGCAGCCCCAGGGCTAGCGGTGAGACCCAGTACTTC.

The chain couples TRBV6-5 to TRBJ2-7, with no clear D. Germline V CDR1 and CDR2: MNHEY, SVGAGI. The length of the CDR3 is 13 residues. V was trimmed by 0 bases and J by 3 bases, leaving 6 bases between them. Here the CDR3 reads CASSYSGIYEQYF. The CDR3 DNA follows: TGTGCCAGCAGTTACTCGGGGATCTACGAGCAGTACTTC.

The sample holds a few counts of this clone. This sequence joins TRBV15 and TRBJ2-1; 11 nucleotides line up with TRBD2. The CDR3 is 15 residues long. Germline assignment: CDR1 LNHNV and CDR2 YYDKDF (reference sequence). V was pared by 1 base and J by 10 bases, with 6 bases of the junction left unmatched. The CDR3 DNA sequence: TGTGCCACCAGCAGAGGTGGTAGCGGGGGGGGCGAGCAGTTCTTC. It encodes CATSRGGSGGGEQFF.

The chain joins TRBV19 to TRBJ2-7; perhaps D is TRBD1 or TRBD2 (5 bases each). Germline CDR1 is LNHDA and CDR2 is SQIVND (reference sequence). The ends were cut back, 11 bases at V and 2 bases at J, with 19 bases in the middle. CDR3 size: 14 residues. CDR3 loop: CASRGKPEAYEQYF. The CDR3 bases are TGTGCCTCACGGGGCAAGCCAGAAGCCTACGAGCAGTACTTC.

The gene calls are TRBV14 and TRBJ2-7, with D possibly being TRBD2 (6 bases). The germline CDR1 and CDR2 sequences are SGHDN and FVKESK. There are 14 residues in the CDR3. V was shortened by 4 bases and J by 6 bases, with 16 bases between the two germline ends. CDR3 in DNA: TGTGCCAGCAGCCCGAGGGTCGGGAGCAGCGAGCAGTACTTC. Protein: CASSPRVGSSEQYF.

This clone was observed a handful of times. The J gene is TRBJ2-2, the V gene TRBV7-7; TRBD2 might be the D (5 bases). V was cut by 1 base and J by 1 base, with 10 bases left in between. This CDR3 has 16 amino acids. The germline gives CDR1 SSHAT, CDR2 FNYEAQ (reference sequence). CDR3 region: CASSLGDRGNTGELFF. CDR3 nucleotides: TGTGCCAGCAGCTTAGGGGATCGGGGGAACACCGGGGAGCTGTTTTTT. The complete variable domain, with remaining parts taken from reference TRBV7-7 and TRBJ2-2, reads GAGVSQSPRYKVTKRGQDVTLRCDPISSHATLYWYQQALGQGPEFLTYFNYEAQPDKSGLPSDRFSAERPEGSISTLTIQRTEQRDSAMYRCASSLGDRGNTGELFFGEGSRLTVL.

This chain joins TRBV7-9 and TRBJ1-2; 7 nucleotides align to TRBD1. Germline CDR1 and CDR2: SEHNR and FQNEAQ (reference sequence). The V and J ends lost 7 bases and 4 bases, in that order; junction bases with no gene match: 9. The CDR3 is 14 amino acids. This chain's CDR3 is CASTGGGGAYGYTF. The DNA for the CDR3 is TGTGCCAGCACCGGGGGAGGGGGCGCCTATGGCTACACCTTC.

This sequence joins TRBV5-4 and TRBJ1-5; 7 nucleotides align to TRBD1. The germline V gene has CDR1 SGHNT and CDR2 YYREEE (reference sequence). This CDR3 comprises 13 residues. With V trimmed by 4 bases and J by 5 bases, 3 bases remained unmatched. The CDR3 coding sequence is TGTGCCAGCAGCCGGGACAGCGATCAGCCCCAGCATTTT. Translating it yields CASSRDSDQPQHF.

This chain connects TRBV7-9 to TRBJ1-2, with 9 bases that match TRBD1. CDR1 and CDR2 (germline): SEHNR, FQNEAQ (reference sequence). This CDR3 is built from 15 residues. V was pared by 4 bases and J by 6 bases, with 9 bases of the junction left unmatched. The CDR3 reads CASSSLGDRVNGYTF. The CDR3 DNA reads TGTGCCAGCAGCTCCTTGGGGGACAGGGTGAATGGCTACACCTTC.

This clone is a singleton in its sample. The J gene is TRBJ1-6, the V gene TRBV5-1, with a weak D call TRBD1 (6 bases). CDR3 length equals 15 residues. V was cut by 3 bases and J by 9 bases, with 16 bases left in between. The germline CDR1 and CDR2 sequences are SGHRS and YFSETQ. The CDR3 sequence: CASSWVMDSGSPLHF. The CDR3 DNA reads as TGCGCCAGCAGCTGGGTAATGGACAGCGGTTCACCCCTCCACTTT.

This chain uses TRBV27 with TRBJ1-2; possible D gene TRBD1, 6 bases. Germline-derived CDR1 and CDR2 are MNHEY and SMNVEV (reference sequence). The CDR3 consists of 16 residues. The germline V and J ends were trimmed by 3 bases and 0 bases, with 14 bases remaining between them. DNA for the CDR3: TGTGCCAGCAGTTTCCTAGACAGGATCGCTAACTATGGCTACACCTTC. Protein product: CASSFLDRIANYGYTF.

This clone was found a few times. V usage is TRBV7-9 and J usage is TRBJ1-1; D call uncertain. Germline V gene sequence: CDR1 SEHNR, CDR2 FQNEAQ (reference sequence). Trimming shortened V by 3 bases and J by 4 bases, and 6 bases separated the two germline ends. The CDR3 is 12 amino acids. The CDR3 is CASSFGFTEAFF. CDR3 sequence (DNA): TGTGCCAGCAGCTTCGGTTTCACTGAAGCTTTCTTT.

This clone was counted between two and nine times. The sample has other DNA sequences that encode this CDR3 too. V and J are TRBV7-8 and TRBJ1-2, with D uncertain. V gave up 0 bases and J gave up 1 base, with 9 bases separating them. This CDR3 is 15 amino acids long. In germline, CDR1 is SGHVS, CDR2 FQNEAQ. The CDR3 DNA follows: TGTGCCAGCAGCTTAGCGGCGGGAAGTAACTATGGCTACACCTTC. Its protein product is CASSLAAGSNYGYTF.

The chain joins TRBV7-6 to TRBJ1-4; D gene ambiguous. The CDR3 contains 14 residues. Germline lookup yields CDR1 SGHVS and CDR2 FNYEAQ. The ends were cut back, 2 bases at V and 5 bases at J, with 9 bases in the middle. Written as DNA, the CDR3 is TGTGCCAGCAGCTTAAGGCCTCCAAATGAAAAACTGTTTTTT. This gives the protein CASSLRPPNEKLFF.

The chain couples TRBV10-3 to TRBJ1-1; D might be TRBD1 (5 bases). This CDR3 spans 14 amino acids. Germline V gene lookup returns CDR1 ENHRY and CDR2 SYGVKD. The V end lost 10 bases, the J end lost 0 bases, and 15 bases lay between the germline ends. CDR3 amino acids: CATQGGGVNTEAFF. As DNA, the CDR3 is TGTGCCACCCAAGGCGGGGGGGTGAACACTGAAGCTTTCTTT.

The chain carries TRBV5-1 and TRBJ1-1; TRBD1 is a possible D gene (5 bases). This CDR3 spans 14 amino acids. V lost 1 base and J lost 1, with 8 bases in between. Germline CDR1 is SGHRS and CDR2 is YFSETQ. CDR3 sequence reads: CASSLSQGNTEAFF. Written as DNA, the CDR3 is TGCGCCAGCAGCTTGTCCCAGGGGAACACTGAAGCTTTCTTT.